Following are 20 T cell receptor beta chains from one sample sequenced in a study of blood T cell repertoires in COVID-19. Profiling relied on immunoSEQ multiplex PCR, and the TCRdb table lists in-frame clones only, not all of them. The sample has under 150,000 clones, approximately 81% seen once. Sequencing used peripheral blood. The receptors derive from a man between 35 and 55 years old with acute or convalescent COVID-19.

This chain uses TRBV7-9 with TRBJ2-7, with 10 positions matching TRBD1. The CDR3 is made up of 14 amino acids. Unmatched junction bases numbered 6, after V lost 5 bases and J lost 5 bases. Per the germline V gene, CDR1 is SEHNR and CDR2 is FQNEAQ (reference sequence). The DNA of the CDR3 is TGTGCCAGCAGCCACAAGACAGGGGGCGACGAGCAGTACTTC. Its translation: CASSHKTGGDEQYF.

The CDR3 sequence: CASSRLGYNTEAFF. For the CDR3, the DNA is TGTGCCAGTAGTCGGCTGGGCTACAACACTGAAGCTTTCTTT. This sequence joins TRBV19 and TRBJ1-1; D is unclear. The CDR3 totals 14 residues. V lost 5 bases and J 2 bases, leaving 12 bases between the germline ends. Germline CDR1 reads LNHDA; CDR2 reads SQIVND (reference sequence).

This chain links TRBV11-2 with TRBJ1-1; perhaps TRBD1 as D (6 bases). Germline lookup yields CDR1 SGHAT and CDR2 FQNNGV. V was cut by 5 bases and J by 5 bases, with 18 bases left in between. CDR3 length equals 15 residues. CDR3 residues: CASSLLRGGETEAFF. CDR3 nucleotides: TGTGCCAGCAGCCTATTGCGAGGGGGAGAAACTGAAGCTTTCTTT.

This sequence joins TRBV6-6 and TRBJ1-6, with D unresolved. This CDR3 has 14 amino acids. Per germline, CDR1 MNHNY and CDR2 SVGAGI (reference sequence). V was trimmed by 3 bases and J by 6 bases, leaving 9 bases between them. This CDR3 reads CASSYSRGNSPLHF. CDR3 in DNA: TGTGCCAGCAGTTATAGCCGGGGTAATTCACCCCTCCACTTT.

The chain joins TRBV7-9 to TRBJ2-2, with unresolved D. CDR1 is SEHNR, CDR2 FQNEAQ, per germline (reference sequence). The CDR3 covers 14 residues. Trimming shortened V by 5 bases and J by 5 bases, and 12 bases separated the two germline ends. CDR3 residues: CASSNPGQTGELFF. The CDR3 nucleotides read TGTGCCAGCAGCAACCCTGGCCAAACCGGGGAGCTGTTTTTT.

The rearrangement joins TRBV24-1 to TRBJ2-3, with TRBD1 matching 8 bases. Losses at the gene ends were 4 bases for V and 4 bases for J; bases not matched to a gene: 9. The germline V gene encodes CDR1 KGHDR and CDR2 SFDVKD. The CDR3 runs 16 residues. The CDR3 here is CATSDPGGAYADTQYF. The CDR3 nucleotides read TGTGCCACCAGTGACCCAGGGGGCGCGTACGCAGATACGCAGTATTTT.

The chain uses TRBV19 and TRBJ1-3, with unresolved D. V was trimmed by 6 bases and J by 5 bases, leaving 14 bases between them. Germline CDR1 is LNHDA and CDR2 is SQIVND (reference sequence). The CDR3 is 14 residues long. The CDR3 is CASSEIIPRNTIYF. CDR3 nucleotide sequence: TGTGCCAGTAGCGAGATAATCCCCAGAAACACCATATATTTT.

The J gene is TRBJ1-2, the V gene TRBV5-1, with 9 bases fitting TRBD1. The CDR3 extends over 14 amino acids. The trim removed 4 bases at V and 6 bases at J, leaving 7 bases unmatched. Germline V gene sequence: CDR1 SGHRS, CDR2 YFSETQ. The CDR3 here is CASSPSGQGDGYTF. The CDR3 DNA follows: TGCGCCAGCAGCCCCTCGGGACAGGGCGATGGCTACACCTTC. Variable domain in full (rest from reference TRBV5-1 and TRBJ1-2): KAGVTQTPRYLIKTRGQQVTLSCSPISGHRSVSWYQQTPGQGLQFLFEYFSETQRNKGNFPGRFSGRQFSNSRSEMNVSTLELGDSALYLCASSPSGQGDGYTFGSGTRLTVV.

The rearrangement links TRBV30 to TRBJ2-3, with a tentative D call TRBD2 (5 bases). Germline CDR1 GTSNPN, CDR2 SVGIG (reference sequence). CDR3 size: 14 residues. V lost 3 bases to trimming and J lost 2 bases, with 12 bases between them. The CDR3: CAWRVGAPTDTQYF. The CDR3 DNA is TGTGCCTGGAGAGTGGGAGCCCCCACAGATACGCAGTATTTT.

This chain links TRBV2 with TRBJ2-2, with a tentative D call TRBD1 (5 bases). V lost 4 bases and J lost 4, with 7 bases in between. Germline V gene sequence: CDR1 SNHLY, CDR2 FYNNEI. The CDR3 is 13 residues long. The CDR3 bases are TGTGCCAGCAGTGCCCAGGGCACCGGGGAGCTGTTTTTT. This codes for CASSAQGTGELFF.

The V call is TRBV9, the J call TRBJ1-4; 8 nucleotides match TRBD1. V lost 4 bases and J lost 5; bases outside the gene matches: 4. Per germline, CDR1 SGDLS and CDR2 YYNGEE. This CDR3 is built from 14 residues. CDR3 amino acids: CASSPGTGNEKLFF. The DNA of the CDR3 is TGTGCCAGCAGCCCCGGGACAGGAAATGAAAAACTGTTTTTT.

The chain recombines TRBV19 with TRBJ2-3, with D unresolved. CDR3 length equals 13 residues. Per the germline V gene, CDR1 is LNHDA and CDR2 is SQIVND (reference sequence). V was trimmed by 3 bases and J by 7 bases, leaving 11 bases between them. The CDR3 DNA reads TGTGCCAGTAGTATTGCCCTCCAGAATACGCAGTATTTT. It translates to CASSIALQNTQYF.

V gene TRBV5-1 combines with J gene TRBJ1-5; D remains ambiguous. This CDR3 contains 14 residues. Germline CDR1 reads SGHRS; CDR2 reads YFSETQ. V lost 0 bases and J lost 3, with 7 bases in between. The CDR3 region is CASSLGQTNQPQHF. DNA for the CDR3: TGCGCCAGCAGCTTGGGACAAACCAATCAGCCCCAGCATTTT.

This clone was seen more than once but under ten times. This chain uses TRBV13 with TRBJ2-7; TRBD1 is a possible D gene (5 bases). Germline CDR1 reads PRHDT; CDR2 reads FYEKMQ (reference sequence). The germline V and J ends were trimmed by 7 bases and 2 bases, with 12 bases remaining between them. The CDR3 spans 13 residues. The CDR3 bases are TGTGCCAGCACCCAAGGGGCCGCCTACGAGCAGTACTTC. It translates to CASTQGAAYEQYF.

This clone was observed a handful of times. The chain has TRBV11-2 and TRBJ1-1, with TRBD1 as a possible D gene (5 bases). V lost 7 bases, J lost 4 bases, and 28 bases lay in between. This CDR3 region has 18 residues. The germline V gene encodes CDR1 SGHAT and CDR2 FQNNGV. CDR3 loop: CASTPVIIGEVRITEAFF. The CDR3 region has the DNA TGTGCCAGCACCCCTGTTATTATAGGGGAAGTAAGGATCACTGAAGCTTTCTTT.

The rearrangement links TRBV7-2 to TRBJ1-1; D gene uncertain. Germline V gives CDR1 SGHTA, CDR2 FQGNSA. This CDR3 comprises 14 residues. The V end lost 5 bases, the J end lost 5 bases, and 15 bases lay between the germline ends. As DNA, the CDR3 is TGTGCCAGCAGCCCCCGCGGGGAGGCTACTGAAGCTTTCTTT. This codes for CASSPRGEATEAFF.

This chain links TRBV27 with TRBJ2-7, with D possibly being TRBD2 (7 bases). V was clipped by 4 bases and J by 2 bases, with 15 bases between them. Germline lookup yields CDR1 MNHEY and CDR2 SMNVEV (reference sequence). This CDR3 has 15 residues. Here the CDR3 DNA reads TGTGCCAGCAGTTCCCGGGGGGCTGGAACCTACGAGCAGTACTTC. This gives the protein CASSSRGAGTYEQYF.

V gene TRBV24-1 combines with J gene TRBJ2-1, with 13 bases that match TRBD2. Germline trimming cut 4 bases from V and 5 bases from J; bases unmatched to any gene: 16. This CDR3 comprises 20 residues. Germline values: CDR1 KGHDR, CDR2 SFDVKD. CDR3 DNA: TGTGCCACCAGTGACACGACTAGCGGGGGGACCCCCGTACAAAACAATGAGCAGTTCTTC. Translating gives CATSDTTSGGTPVQNNEQFF.

This chain connects TRBV27 to TRBJ2-3; possibly TRBD2 for D (7 bases). Trimming removed 5 bases from V and 2 bases from J, with 11 bases in between. The CDR3 is made up of 14 amino acids. Looked up from germline, CDR1 is MNHEY and CDR2 is SMNVEV (reference sequence). CDR3 region: CASSPAGATDTQYF. The CDR3 DNA reads TGTGCCAGCAGTCCCGCGGGGGCCACAGATACGCAGTATTTT.

The chain recombines TRBV3-1 (or the pseudogene TRBV3-2) with TRBJ2-3, with TRBD2 as a possible D gene (6 bases). In germline, CDR1 is LGHDT, CDR2 YNNKEL (reference sequence). Trimming removed 4 bases from V and 2 bases from J, with 16 bases in between. CDR3 length: 16 residues. The CDR3 region is CASSPYPRDFTDTQYF. The CDR3 DNA reads TGTGCCAGCAGCCCCTACCCCCGGGACTTCACAGATACGCAGTATTTT.